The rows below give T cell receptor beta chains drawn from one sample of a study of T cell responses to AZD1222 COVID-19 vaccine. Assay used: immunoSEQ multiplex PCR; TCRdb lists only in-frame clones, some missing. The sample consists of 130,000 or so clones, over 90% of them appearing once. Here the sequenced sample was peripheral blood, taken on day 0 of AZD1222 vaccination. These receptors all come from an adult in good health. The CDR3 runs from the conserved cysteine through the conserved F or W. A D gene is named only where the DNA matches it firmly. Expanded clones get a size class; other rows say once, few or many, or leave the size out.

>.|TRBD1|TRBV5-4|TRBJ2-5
CASSPRTGPGTQYF
TGTGCCAGCAGCCCCCGGACAGGGCCAGGGACCCAGTACTTC
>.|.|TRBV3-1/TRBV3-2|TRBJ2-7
CASSQEGLGSYEQYF
TGTGCCAGCAGCCAAGAGGGGCTCGGTTCGTACGAGCAGTACTTC
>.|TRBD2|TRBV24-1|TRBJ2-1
CATSDPSGGPYNEQFF
TGTGCCACCAGTGACCCTAGCGGGGGGCCCTACAATGAGCAGTTCTTC
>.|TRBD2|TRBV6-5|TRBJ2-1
CASSYGREGLNNEQFF
TGTGCCAGCAGTTACGGGCGGGAGGGCTTAAATAATGAGCAGTTCTTC
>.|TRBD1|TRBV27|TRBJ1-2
CASSLSGIRSTGPNYGYTF
TGTGCCAGCAGTTTATCGGGGATCCGTTCGACAGGGCCTAACTATGGCTACACCTTC
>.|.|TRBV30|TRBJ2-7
CARSAGFSYEQYF
TGTGCCAGATCTGCAGGGTTCTCCTACGAGCAGTACTTC
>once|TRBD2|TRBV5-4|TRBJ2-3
CASSIASGADTQYF
TGTGCCAGCAGCATTGCTAGCGGGGCAGATACGCAGTATTTT
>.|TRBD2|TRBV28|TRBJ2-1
CASSSPSTSGRVFF
TGTGCCAGCAGTTCCCCCTCGACTAGCGGGAGGGTGTTCTTC
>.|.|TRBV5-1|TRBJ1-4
CASSFTDLATNEKLFF
TGCGCCAGCAGCTTCACAGACCTCGCAACTAATGAAAAACTGTTTTTT
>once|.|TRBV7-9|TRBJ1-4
CASHRATNEKLFF
TGTGCCAGTCACAGGGCTACTAATGAAAAACTGTTTTTT
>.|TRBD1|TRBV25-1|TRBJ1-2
CASSEWTDRVGGYTF
TGTGCCAGCAGTGAATGGACGGACAGGGTGGGTGGCTACACCTTC
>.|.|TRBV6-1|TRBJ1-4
CASSEGWANVNEKLFF
TGTGCCAGCAGTGAAGGTTGGGCAAACGTAAATGAAAAACTGTTTTTT
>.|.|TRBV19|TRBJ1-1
CASSVGQNTEAFF
TGTGCCAGTAGTGTTGGACAGAACACTGAAGCTTTCTTT
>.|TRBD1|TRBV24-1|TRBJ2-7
CATSDLTGGSYEQYF
TGTGCCACCAGTGACCTGACAGGGGGCTCCTACGAGCAGTACTTC
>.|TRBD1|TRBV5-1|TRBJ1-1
CASSGTGVMNTEAFF
TGCGCCAGCAGCGGGACAGGGGTGATGAACACTGAAGCTTTCTTT
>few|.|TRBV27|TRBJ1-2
CASSPEGYYGYTF
TGTGCCAGCAGTCCAGAGGGATACTATGGCTACACCTTC
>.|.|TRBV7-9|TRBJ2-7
CATTKIGKNYEQYF
TGTGCCACCACCAAGATAGGGAAGAACTACGAGCAGTACTTC
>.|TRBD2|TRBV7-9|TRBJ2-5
CASSPRDYYQETQYF
TGTGCCAGCAGCCCCCGGGACTACTACCAAGAGACCCAGTACTTC
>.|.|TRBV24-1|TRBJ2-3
CATSDYREDTQYF
TGTGCCACCAGTGATTACAGGGAGGATACGCAGTATTTT
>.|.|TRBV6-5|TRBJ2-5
CASRDTRSSETQYF
TGTGCCAGCAGAGATACAAGGTCATCGGAGACCCAGTACTTC
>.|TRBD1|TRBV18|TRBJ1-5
CASSLGTGRANQPQHF
TGTGCCAGCTCCCTGGGGACAGGGAGGGCCAATCAGCCCCAGCATTTT
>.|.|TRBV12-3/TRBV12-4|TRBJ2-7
CASSLRGEQYF
TGTGCCAGCAGCTTAAGGGGCGAGCAGTACTTC
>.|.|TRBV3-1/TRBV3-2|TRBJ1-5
CASSPRTENQPQHF
TGTGCCAGCAGCCCGAGGACAGAGAATCAGCCCCAGCATTTT
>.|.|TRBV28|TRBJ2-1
CASWQRGEQFF
TGTGCCAGCTGGCAAAGGGGCGAGCAGTTCTTC
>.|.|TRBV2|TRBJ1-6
CASSDRGRGQVKSPLHF
TGTGCCAGCAGTGACCGAGGAAGGGGACAAGTGAAGTCACCCCTCCACTTT
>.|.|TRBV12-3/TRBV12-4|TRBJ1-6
CASSLRNLPPLHF
TGTGCCAGCAGTTTGAGGAATTTACCACCCCTCCACTTT
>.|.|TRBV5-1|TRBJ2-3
CASSSGERTDTQYF
TGCGCCAGCTCCTCCGGGGAGCGCACAGATACGCAGTATTTT
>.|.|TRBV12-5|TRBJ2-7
CASGSNIHEQYF
TGTGCTAGTGGTTCTAACATCCACGAGCAGTACTTC
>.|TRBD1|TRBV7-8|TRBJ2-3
CASSIGQGPDTQYF
TGTGCCAGCAGCATCGGACAGGGGCCAGATACGCAGTATTTT
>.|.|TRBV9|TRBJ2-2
CASSVVPSDDTGELFF
TGTGCCAGCAGCGTAGTTCCTAGCGATGACACCGGGGAGCTGTTTTTT
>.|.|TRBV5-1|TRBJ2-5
CASSFLSVGETQYF
TGCGCCAGCAGCTTTCTGAGCGTGGGAGAGACCCAGTACTTC
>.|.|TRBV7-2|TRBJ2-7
CASSLSRSKSYEQYF
TGTGCCAGCAGCTTAAGTCGATCGAAGTCCTACGAGCAGTACTTC
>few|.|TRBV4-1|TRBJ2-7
CASSQDTSAEQYF
TGCGCCAGCAGCCAAGACACTAGTGCCGAGCAGTACTTC
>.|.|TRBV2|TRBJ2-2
CASRVDRNTGELFF
TGTGCCAGCAGGGTTGACAGGAACACCGGGGAGCTGTTTTTT
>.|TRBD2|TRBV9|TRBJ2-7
CASSAEGLAGAYEQYF
TGTGCCAGCAGCGCTGAAGGACTAGCGGGGGCCTACGAGCAGTACTTC
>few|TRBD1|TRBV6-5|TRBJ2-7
CASSYGDSTYEQYF
TGTGCCAGCAGTTACGGGGACAGCACCTACGAGCAGTACTTC
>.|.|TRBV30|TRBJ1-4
CAWSVDSSTNEKLFF
TGTGCCTGGAGTGTCGACAGTTCAACTAATGAAAAACTGTTTTTT
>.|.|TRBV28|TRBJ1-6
CASSFSGHYNSPLHF
TGTGCCAGCAGTTTTTCAGGGCACTATAATTCACCCCTCCACTTT
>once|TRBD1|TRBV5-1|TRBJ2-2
CASSIRGQGTGELFF
TGCGCCAGCAGCATAAGGGGGCAGGGCACCGGGGAGCTGTTTTTT
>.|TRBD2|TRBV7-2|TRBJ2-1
CASSRLADSYNEQFF
TGTGCCAGCAGCAGACTAGCCGATTCATATAATGAGCAGTTCTTC
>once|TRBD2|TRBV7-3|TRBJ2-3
CASSLGTKDTQYF
TGTGCCAGCAGCTTAGGGACTAAGGATACGCAGTATTTT
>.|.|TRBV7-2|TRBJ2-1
CASSFRPHNEQFF
TGTGCCAGCAGCTTCCGCCCCCACAATGAGCAGTTCTTC
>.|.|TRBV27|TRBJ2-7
CASSKGSSTADPYEQYF
TGTGCCAGCAGTAAAGGCTCCTCAACAGCGGACCCCTACGAGCAGTACTTC
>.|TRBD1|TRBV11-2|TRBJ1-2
CASSPDRGNYGYTF
TGTGCCAGCAGCCCAGACAGGGGAAACTATGGCTACACCTTC
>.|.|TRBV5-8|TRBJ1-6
CASSQDWNSPLHF
TGTGCCAGCAGCCAAGACTGGAATTCACCCCTCCACTTT
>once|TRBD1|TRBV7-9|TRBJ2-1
CASRFLTGSHEQFF
TGTGCCAGCAGGTTTCTGACAGGGTCCCATGAGCAGTTCTTC
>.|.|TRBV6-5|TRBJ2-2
CASVGTRQTGELFF
TGTGCCAGCGTCGGGACACGTCAAACCGGGGAGCTGTTTTTT
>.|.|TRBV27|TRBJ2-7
CASSDRQGGKQYF
TGTGCCAGCAGTGACAGACAGGGAGGCAAGCAGTACTTC